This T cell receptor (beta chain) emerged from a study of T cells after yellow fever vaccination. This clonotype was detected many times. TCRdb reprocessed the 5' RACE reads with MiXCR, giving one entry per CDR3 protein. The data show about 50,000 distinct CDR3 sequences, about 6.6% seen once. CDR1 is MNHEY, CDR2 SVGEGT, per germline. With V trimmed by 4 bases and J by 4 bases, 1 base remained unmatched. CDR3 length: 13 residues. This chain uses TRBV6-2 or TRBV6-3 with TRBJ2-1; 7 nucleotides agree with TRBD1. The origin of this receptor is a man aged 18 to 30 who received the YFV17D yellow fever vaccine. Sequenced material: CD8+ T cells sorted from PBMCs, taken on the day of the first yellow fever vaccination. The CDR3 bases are TGTGCCAGCAGTTTGACAGGGTACAATGAGCAGTTCTTC. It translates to CASSLTGYNEQFF.